The 20 T cell receptor beta chains presented below share a single source sample, sequenced in a study of CD8+CD57+ T cells in acquired aplastic anemia. Patients picked for sequencing had shown CD8+CD57+ cell expansion detected by flow cytometry. Profiles of TCR beta VDJ and CDR3 were generated from a genomic DNA template. TCRdb re-derived calls from the reads in MiXCR, one entry per CDR3 protein. The repertoire includes hundreds of thousands of distinct CDR3 sequences, less than 35% of them detected once, and less than 0.85% sits in the top ten. Sequencing was performed on sorted CD4+, CD8+, or CD8+CD57+ T cells (not recorded which) from PBMCs. These receptors all come from a human donor with aplastic anemia.

This clonotype was detected ten times or more. The chain is built from TRBV14 and TRBJ1-5; D not certain. The V and J ends lost 0 bases and 7 bases respectively, with 7 bases between them. The CDR3 loop spans 13 amino acids. Germline-derived CDR1 and CDR2 are SGHDN and FVKESK. CDR3 residues: CASSQDMGQPQHF. CDR3 nucleotides: TGTGCCAGCAGCCAAGATATGGGGCAGCCCCAGCATTTT. The full variable domain, with the rest looked up from reference TRBV14 and TRBJ1-5, is EAGVTQFPSHSVIEKGQTVTLRCDPISGHDNLYWYRRVMGKEIKFLLHFVKESKQDESGMPNNRFLAERTGGTYSTLKVQPAELEDSGVYFCASSQDMGQPQHFGDGTRLSIL.

The chain has TRBV6-5 and TRBJ1-6; D uncertain. CDR1 is MNHEY and CDR2 is SVGAGI in the germline V gene. The CDR3 spans 14 residues. Deletions cut 4 bases from V and 13 bases from J, with 17 bases between. The CDR3 reads CASSFPGYQGPLHF. The CDR3 region has the DNA TGTGCCAGCAGTTTCCCGGGGTACCAAGGTCCCCTCCACTTT.

This clonotype showed up many times. The chain carries TRBV20-1 and TRBJ1-6; no reliable D call. The CDR3 runs to 16 residues. V lost 2 bases to trimming and J lost 3 bases, with 14 bases between them. The germline V gene has CDR1 DFQATT and CDR2 SNEGSKA (reference sequence). Written as DNA, the CDR3 is TGCAGTGCTAGACCCGGGTTCGCCGTCTATAATTCACCCCTCCACTTT. This translates into CSARPGFAVYNSPLHF.

In its sample, this clonotype was seen a few times. The rearrangement uses TRBV6-1 and TRBJ1-5; possible D gene TRBD1, 5 bases. The CDR3 contains 14 residues. Germline values: CDR1 MNHNS, CDR2 SASEGT. Trimming left V 1 base short and J 5 bases short, with 9 bases between. DNA of the CDR3: TGTGCCAGCAGTGAAGTGGGAGGGGATCAGCCCCAGCATTTT. This translates into CASSEVGGDQPQHF.

This clonotype was seen only a few times. At one end, the junction sequence differs from germline, possibly due to a read error. The chain combines TRBV10-3 with TRBJ1-5; D is undetermined. The CDR3 runs to 13 residues. Germline V gene data show CDR1 as ENHRY and CDR2 as SYGVKD. The CDR3 nucleotides are TGTGCCATCAGCGAGTCGGGGTTCCAGCCCCAGCATTTT. This encodes CAISESGFQPQHF.

This clonotype came up a few times. CDR3 sequence: CASSLQGAITDTQYF. CDR3 DNA sequence: TGCGCCAGCAGCTTACAGGGGGCAATCACAGATACGCAGTATTTT. This chain uses TRBV5-1 with TRBJ2-3; TRBD1 aligns across 9 bases. Germline CDR1 reads SGHRS; CDR2 reads YFSETQ. CDR3 length equals 15 residues. Unmatched junction bases numbered 3, after V lost 2 bases and J lost 2 bases.

The chain links TRBV28 to TRBJ2-1; the match to TRBD1 covers 7 bases. Germline CDR1 MDHEN, CDR2 SYDVKM. The CDR3 totals 17 residues. The ends lost 3 bases at V and 12 bases at J; junction bases unmatched: 20. CDR3 nucleotide sequence: TGTGCCAGCAGTTTCGTTAGAACGGGACAGCGGATGAGAGGGCAGTTCTTC. Protein product: CASSFVRTGQRMRGQFF.

This chain uses TRBV4-3 with TRBJ1-4; 8 bases agree with TRBD1. V lost 0 bases, J lost 7 bases, and 4 bases stayed unmatched. Germline CDR1 is LGHNA and CDR2 is YSLEER. The CDR3 consists of 15 residues. This CDR3 reads CASSQDRGPGEKLFF. The CDR3 nucleotides are TGCGCCAGCAGCCAAGACAGGGGGCCGGGTGAAAAACTGTTTTTT.

This clonotype was seen at least ten times. The V call is TRBV29-1, the J call TRBJ1-1, with a possible D match to TRBD1 (5 bases). This CDR3 has 10 residues. The ends were cut back, 3 bases at V and 8 bases at J, with 7 bases in the middle. Germline assignment: CDR1 SQVTM and CDR2 ANQGSEA. The CDR3 reads CSVDRVEAFF. For the CDR3, the DNA is TGCAGCGTTGACAGGGTCGAAGCTTTCTTT.

In this sample, this clonotype turned up once. The rearrangement links TRBV20-1 to TRBJ1-1; tentative D call: TRBD1 (6 bases). This CDR3 contains 13 residues. V lost 5 bases and J lost 2, with 12 bases in between. Germline loops: CDR1 DFQATT, CDR2 SNEGSKA (reference sequence). The CDR3 sequence is CSAPDSSNTEAFF. CDR3 nucleotide sequence: TGCAGTGCTCCGGACAGCTCAAACACTGAAGCTTTCTTT.

This clonotype has more than one count but fewer than ten. The chain has TRBV11-2 and TRBJ2-3; D gene uncertain. Germline lookup yields CDR1 SGHAT and CDR2 FQNNGV. There are 15 residues in the CDR3. V was trimmed by 0 bases and J by 1 base, leaving 8 bases between them. For the CDR3, the DNA is TGTGCCAGCAGCTTAGATGTGAGAGGCACAGATACGCAGTATTTT. This gives the protein CASSLDVRGTDTQYF.

CDR3 protein: CSVVQGNETQYF. As DNA, the CDR3 is TGCAGCGTGGTACAGGGTAACGAGACCCAGTACTTC. The chain joins TRBV29-1 to TRBJ2-5, with a weak D call TRBD1 (6 bases). The V and J ends lost 6 bases and 5 bases respectively, with 13 bases between them. The CDR3 spans 12 residues. CDR1 is SQVTM and CDR2 is ANQGSEA in the germline V gene. Drawing the rest from reference TRBV29-1 and TRBJ2-5, the complete variable domain is SAVISQKPSRDICQRGTSLTIQCQVDSQVTMMFWYRQQPGQSLTLIATANQGSEATYESGFVIDKFPISRPNLTFSTLTVSNMSPEDSSIYLCSVVQGNETQYFGPGTRLLVL.

The rearrangement links TRBV6-1 to TRBJ1-4; TRBD1 matches 7 bases. This CDR3 spans 14 amino acids. Trimming at V came to 6 bases and at J to 7 bases, leaving 8 bases not matched to a gene. In germline, CDR1 is MNHNS, CDR2 SASEGT. The CDR3 is CASSSTGLREKLFF. The DNA of the CDR3 is TGTGCCAGCAGCTCGACAGGGTTACGTGAAAAACTGTTTTTT.

Ten or more counts support this clonotype. The CDR3 DNA reads as TGTGCCAGTAGTATATCACCAGGGGGCGTAAGCAATCAGCCCCAGCATTTT. As protein: CASSISPGGVSNQPQHF. This chain joins TRBV19 and TRBJ1-5, with 8 bases fitting TRBD1. CDR1 is LNHDA and CDR2 is SQIVND in the germline V gene (reference sequence). The trim removed 2 bases at V and 1 base at J, leaving 7 bases unmatched. CDR3 length: 17 amino acids.

CDR3 protein: CASSSTRSGRESYEQYF. The CDR3 bases are TGTGCCAGCAGCTCCACAAGAAGCGGGAGGGAATCCTACGAGCAGTACTTC. This rearrangement joins TRBV11-1 to TRBJ2-7, with 10 bases aligning to TRBD2. The CDR3 has 17 amino acids. V lost 4 bases, J lost 1 base, and 10 bases stayed unmatched. CDR1 SGHAT and CDR2 FQDESV come from the germline V gene (reference sequence).

The sample holds a few counts of this clonotype. The chain uses TRBV2 and TRBJ1-2; D gene ambiguous. Germline V gene data show CDR1 as SNHLY and CDR2 as FYNNEI. V was cut by 6 bases and J by 8 bases, with 16 bases left in between. This CDR3 comprises 13 residues. The CDR3 DNA sequence: TGTGCCAGCAGCCAAGTGGCCGGGCGGGGCTACACCTTC. It is translated as CASSQVAGRGYTF.

In its sample, this clonotype was seen a few times. This chain connects TRBV20-1 to TRBJ2-1; the D is unclear. V was pared by 3 bases and J by 0 bases, with 6 bases between. The germline V gene encodes CDR1 DFQATT and CDR2 SNEGSKA (reference sequence). CDR3 length equals 13 residues. Here the CDR3 DNA reads TGCAGTGCTAGTAAGGGCTCCTACAATGAGCAGTTCTTC. It encodes CSASKGSYNEQFF.

The chain uses TRBV19 and TRBJ2-7; maybe TRBD1 (5 bases). The J call could be wrong; TRBJ2-1 is a better fit for the DNA end. Germline CDR1 and CDR2: LNHDA and SQIVND (reference sequence). The CDR3 spans 16 residues. CDR3 in amino acids: CASSIGGAEYGNEQFF. CDR3 in DNA: TGTGCCAGTAGTATAGGTGGGGCGGAGTACGGCAATGAGCAGTTCTTC.

V gene TRBV9 combines with J gene TRBJ2-3, with 10 bases matching TRBD2. There are 14 residues in the CDR3. V was pared by 6 bases and J by 6 bases, with 7 bases of the junction left unmatched. Germline loops: CDR1 SGDLS, CDR2 YYNGEE. This CDR3 is CASTPTSGFDTQYF. The DNA of the CDR3 is TGTGCCAGCACACCGACTAGCGGGTTCGATACGCAGTATTTT.

The genes are TRBV29-1 and TRBJ1-1; D gene uncertain. CDR3 length equals 14 residues. Germline assignment: CDR1 SQVTM and CDR2 ANQGSEA. The DNA of the CDR3 is TGCAGTGCGCAGCGCGAAGGCAAGAACACTGAAGCTTTCTTT. This sequence encodes CSAQREGKNTEAFF.